A single T cell receptor beta chain is shown here with its context. The junction had 12 bases not matched to a gene; V was cut back by 6 bases and J by 7 bases. Germline assignment: CDR1 DFQATT and CDR2 SNEGSKA (reference sequence). The CDR3 runs 14 residues. MiXCR, run by TCRdb on the 5' RACE reads, gives a single entry per CDR3 protein. The table shows about 520,000 distinct CDR3 sequences, with less than 25% occurring only once. The record originates from a study of identical twins. The same data also went into a second study, on T cells expressing NK-cell markers.

Sequencing was performed on CD4+ T cells sorted from blood. The rearrangement joins TRBV20-1 to TRBJ1-1; 9 nucleotides agree with TRBD1. This TCR was sampled from a woman in her late teens or twenties in good health. The CDR3 region has the DNA TGCAGTGCCCCAAGACAGGGGGGGCGCAGTGAAGCTTTCTTT. As protein: CSAPRQGGRSEAFF.